Given below is one T cell receptor beta chain in context. This clonotype came up a few times. The specificity of this receptor is unknown. Base qualities are missing; no much larger clone stands one base away. The record originates from a study of T cells after yellow fever vaccination (dated by TCRdb to about 2019). For the study in its entirety: The SMART-Seq v4 Ultra Low Input RNA kit was used to prepare libraries from fractions with low cell numbers. To track T-cell clones before and after primary and booster YFV17D yellow fever vaccination, bulk TCR alpha and beta repertoires were sequenced longitudinally. Two healthy male donors, one aged 18 to 30 and one aged 30 to 40 years, made up the cohort. Blood samples were taken at several timepoints before and after primary and secondary immunization, and bulk PBMC replicates and cell subsets were isolated.

The label giving this sample's treatment or condition can be read as: live attenuated yellow fever vaccine strain. At every blood-draw timepoint, two biological replicates of bulk PBMCs were collected. PBMCs were isolated from peripheral blood using a standard Ficoll-Paque protocol. RNA was extracted with TriZol from bulk PBMCs, CD4 and CD8 fractions, and dextramer-positive and dextramer-negative fractions. Overall results and qualifications from the work: The study included only a couple of donors, which limits how far the findings can be generalized. Most clones expanded after primary vaccination (almost 97% of CD4 and around 89% of CD8) were re-detected after the booster, suggesting that broad memory maintenance occurred. Compared with the primary T-cell response, the secondary T-cell response was faster but weaker, reaching its peak on day 5 rather than on day 15. Computational filtering was required because FACS-sorted repertoires could contain abundant contaminating clonotypes from the bulk population. A small fraction of clonotypes showed up in both the CD4 and CD8 compartments, probably as a result of convergent recombination.

Per the germline V gene (reference sequence), MNHEY is the CDR1 and SMNVEV is the CDR2. The CDR3 has 14 amino acids, counting the end cysteine and phenylalanine. The kept DNA is CDR3 alone, 42 bases in frame from the first base. Unmatched junction bases come to 6, with V trimmed by 6 bases and J by 4 bases. Sequencing was performed on an Illumina NovaSeq 6000. Synthesis of TCR cDNA relied on 5'RACE template switching, a step that introduced a universal primer site along with unique molecular identifiers. Priming for cDNA synthesis came from both the TCR alpha and TCR beta constant segments. Two PCR steps were used to amplify libraries, with sample barcodes and sequencing adapters being added in the second step. Sequencing of libraries was done on Illumina HiSeq 2500 (2x100 bp) or NovaSeq (2x150 bp). On the study's bioinformatics: Reads were demultiplexed and collapsed into UMI consensus sequences with MIGEC, and V(D)J alignment was performed with MiXCR. Vaccine-responding clonotypes were identified with edgeR using replicate PBMC samples, with FDR below 0.01 and a log2 fold change above 5 up to day 15 being required. Each bulk clonotype was labeled CD4 or CD8 based on which sequenced repertoire, CD4 or CD8, contained the clonotype at higher abundance. The public reads were reprocessed in TCRdb via fastp at Q25 and MiXCR, keeping in-frame beta chains. CDR3 protein sequences are deduplicated, and each keeps its most common genes and DNA. The V and J calls were determined by TCRdb, not by the authors. This sample comprises hundreds of thousands of distinct CDR3 sequences, approximately 3.9% of them detected only once. Around 20% of the sample is taken by the ten largest.

Specimen: PBMCs, collected on the day of the yellow fever booster vaccination. The rearrangement joined TRBV27 to TRBJ2-1; 7 central nucleotides agree with TRBD1. This receptor was identified in a man younger than 35 who received the YFV17D yellow fever vaccine. The CDR3 protein sequence reads: CASSPSGQYNEQFF. The DNA reads TGTGCCAGCAGCCCCTCGGGACAGTACAATGAGCAGTTCTTC.